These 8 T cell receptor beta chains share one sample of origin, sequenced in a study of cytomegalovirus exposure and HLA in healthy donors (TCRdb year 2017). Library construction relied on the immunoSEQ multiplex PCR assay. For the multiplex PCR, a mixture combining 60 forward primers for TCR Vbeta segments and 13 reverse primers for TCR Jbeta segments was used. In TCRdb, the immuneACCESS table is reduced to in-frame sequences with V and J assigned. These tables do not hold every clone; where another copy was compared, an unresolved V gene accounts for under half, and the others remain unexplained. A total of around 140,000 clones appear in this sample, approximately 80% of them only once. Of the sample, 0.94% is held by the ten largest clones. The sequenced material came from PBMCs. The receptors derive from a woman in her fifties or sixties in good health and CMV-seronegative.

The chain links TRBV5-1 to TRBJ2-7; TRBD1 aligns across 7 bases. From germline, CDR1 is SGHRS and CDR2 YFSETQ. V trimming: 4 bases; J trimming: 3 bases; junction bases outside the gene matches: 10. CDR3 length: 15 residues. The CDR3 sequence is CASSPHSQGYYEQYF. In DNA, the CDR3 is TGCGCCAGCAGCCCTCACTCACAGGGGTACTACGAGCAGTACTTC.

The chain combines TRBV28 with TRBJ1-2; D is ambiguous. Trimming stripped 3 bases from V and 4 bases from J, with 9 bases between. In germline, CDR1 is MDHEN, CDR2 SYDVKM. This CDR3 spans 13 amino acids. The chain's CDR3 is CASSFTESYGYTF. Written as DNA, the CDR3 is TGTGCCAGCAGTTTTACAGAATCCTATGGCTACACCTTC.

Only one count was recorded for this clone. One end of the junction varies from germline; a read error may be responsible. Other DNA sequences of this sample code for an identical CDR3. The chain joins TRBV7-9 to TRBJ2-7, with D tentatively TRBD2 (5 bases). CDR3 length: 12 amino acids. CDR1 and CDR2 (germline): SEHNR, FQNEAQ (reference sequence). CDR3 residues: CSSSLTGDEQYF. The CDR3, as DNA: TGTTCCAGCAGCTTGACCGGGGACGAGCAGTACTTC.

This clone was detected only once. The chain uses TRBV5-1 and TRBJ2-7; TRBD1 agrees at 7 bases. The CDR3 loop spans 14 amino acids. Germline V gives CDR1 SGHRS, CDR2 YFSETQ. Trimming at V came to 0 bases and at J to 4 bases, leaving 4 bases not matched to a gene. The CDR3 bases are TGCGCCAGCAGCTTGGGACAGGGCGATTACGAGCAGTACTTC. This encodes CASSLGQGDYEQYF.

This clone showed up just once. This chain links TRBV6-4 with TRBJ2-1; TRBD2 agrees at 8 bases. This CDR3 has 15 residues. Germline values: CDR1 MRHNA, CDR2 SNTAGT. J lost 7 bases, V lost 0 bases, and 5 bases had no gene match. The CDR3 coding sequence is TGTGCCAGCAGTGACTCCACCGGGAGGGCGAATGAGCAGTTCTTC. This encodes CASSDSTGRANEQFF.

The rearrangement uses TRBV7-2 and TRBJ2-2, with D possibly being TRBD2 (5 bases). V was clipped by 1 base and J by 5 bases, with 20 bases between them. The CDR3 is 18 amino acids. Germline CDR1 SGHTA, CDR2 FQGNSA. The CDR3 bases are TGTGCCAGCAGCTTAGGCCCCCGTGTGGGAGTTGGGACCGGGGAGCTGTTTTTT. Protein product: CASSLGPRVGVGTGELFF.

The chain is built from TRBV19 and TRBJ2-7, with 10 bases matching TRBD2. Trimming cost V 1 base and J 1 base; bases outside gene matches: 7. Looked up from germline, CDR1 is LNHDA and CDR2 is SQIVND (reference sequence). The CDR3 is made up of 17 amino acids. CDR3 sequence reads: CASSIAPALAGSYEQYF. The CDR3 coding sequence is TGTGCCAGTAGTATAGCCCCCGCACTAGCGGGGTCCTACGAGCAGTACTTC.

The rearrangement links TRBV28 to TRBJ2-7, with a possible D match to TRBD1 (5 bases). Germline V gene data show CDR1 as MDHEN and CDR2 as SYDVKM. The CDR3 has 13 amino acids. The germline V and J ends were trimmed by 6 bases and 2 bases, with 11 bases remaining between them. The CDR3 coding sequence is TGTGCCAGCAGAACGACAGCGACCTACGAGCAGTACTTC. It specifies CASRTTATYEQYF.